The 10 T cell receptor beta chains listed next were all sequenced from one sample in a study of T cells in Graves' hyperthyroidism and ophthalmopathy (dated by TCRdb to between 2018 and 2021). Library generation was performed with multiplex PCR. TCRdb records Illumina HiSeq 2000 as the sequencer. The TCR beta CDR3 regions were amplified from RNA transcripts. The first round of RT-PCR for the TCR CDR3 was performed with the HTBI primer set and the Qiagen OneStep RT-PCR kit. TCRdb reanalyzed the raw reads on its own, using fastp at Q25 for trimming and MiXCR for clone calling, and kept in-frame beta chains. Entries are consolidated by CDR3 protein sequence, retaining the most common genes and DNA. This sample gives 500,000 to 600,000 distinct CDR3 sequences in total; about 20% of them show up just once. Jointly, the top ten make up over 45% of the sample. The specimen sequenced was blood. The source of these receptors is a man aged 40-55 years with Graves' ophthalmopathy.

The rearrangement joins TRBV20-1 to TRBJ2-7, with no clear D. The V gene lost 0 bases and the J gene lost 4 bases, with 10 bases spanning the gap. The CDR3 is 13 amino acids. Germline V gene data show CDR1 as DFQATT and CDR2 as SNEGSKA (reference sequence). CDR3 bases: TGCAGTGCTAGAGATTTCTCCCGGTACGAGCAGTACTTC. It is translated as CSARDFSRYEQYF.

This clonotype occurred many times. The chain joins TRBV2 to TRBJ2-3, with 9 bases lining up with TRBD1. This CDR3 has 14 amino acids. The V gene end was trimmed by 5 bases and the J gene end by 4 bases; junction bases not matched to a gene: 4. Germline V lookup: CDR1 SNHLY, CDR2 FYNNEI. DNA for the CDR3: TGTGCCAGCAGTTTGACAGGGGGATCAGATACGCAGTATTTT. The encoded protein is CASSLTGGSDTQYF.

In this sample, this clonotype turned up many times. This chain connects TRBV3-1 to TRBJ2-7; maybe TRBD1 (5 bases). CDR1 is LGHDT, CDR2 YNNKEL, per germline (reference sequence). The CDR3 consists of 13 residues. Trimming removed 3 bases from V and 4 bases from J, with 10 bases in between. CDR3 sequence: CASSHRTRYEQYF. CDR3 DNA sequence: TGTGCCAGCAGCCACCGGACACGGTACGAGCAGTACTTC.

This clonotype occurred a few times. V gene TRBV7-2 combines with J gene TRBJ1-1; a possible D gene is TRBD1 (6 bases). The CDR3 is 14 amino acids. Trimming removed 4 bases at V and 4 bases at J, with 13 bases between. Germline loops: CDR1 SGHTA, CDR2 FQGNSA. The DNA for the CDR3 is TGTGCCAGCAGCTCAGGGGTCTCGGGCACTGAAGCTTTCTTT. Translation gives CASSSGVSGTEAFF.

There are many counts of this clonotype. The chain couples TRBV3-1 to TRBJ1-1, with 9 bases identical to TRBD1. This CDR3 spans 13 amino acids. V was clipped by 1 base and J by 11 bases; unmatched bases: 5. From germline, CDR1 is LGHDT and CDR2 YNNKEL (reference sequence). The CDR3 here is CASSQGTGVMAFF. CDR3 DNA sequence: TGTGCCAGCAGCCAAGGGACAGGGGTTATGGCTTTCTTT.

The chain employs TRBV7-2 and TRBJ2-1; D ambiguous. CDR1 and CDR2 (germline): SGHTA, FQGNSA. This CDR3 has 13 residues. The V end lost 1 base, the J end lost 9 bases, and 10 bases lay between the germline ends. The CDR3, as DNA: TGTGCCAGCAGCTTAGGGTGGCGCTCTGAGCAGTTCTTC. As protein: CASSLGWRSEQFF.

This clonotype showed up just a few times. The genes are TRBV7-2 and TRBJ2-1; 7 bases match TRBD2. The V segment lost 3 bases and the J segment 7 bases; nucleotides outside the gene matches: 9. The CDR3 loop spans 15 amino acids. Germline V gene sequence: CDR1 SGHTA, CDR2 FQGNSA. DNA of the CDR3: TGTGCCAGCAGCTTCAGCGGGATGGGCCCTAATGAGCAGTTCTTC. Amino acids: CASSFSGMGPNEQFF.

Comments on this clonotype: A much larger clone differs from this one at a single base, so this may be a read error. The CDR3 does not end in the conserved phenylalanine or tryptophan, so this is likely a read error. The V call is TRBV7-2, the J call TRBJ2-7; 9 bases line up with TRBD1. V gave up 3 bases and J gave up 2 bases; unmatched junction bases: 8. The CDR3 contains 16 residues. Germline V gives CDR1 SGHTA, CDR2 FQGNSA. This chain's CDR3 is CASSFSGQGSTYEQYL. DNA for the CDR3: TGTGCCAGCAGCTTTTCAGGACAGGGGTCGACCTACGAGCAGTACCTC.

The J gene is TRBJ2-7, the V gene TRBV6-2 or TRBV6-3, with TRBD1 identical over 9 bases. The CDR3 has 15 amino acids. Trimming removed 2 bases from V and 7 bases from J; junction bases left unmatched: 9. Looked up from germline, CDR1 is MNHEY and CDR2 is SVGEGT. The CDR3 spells CASSYPHMTGGEQYF. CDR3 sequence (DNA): TGTGCCAGCAGTTACCCTCACATGACAGGGGGGGAGCAGTACTTC.

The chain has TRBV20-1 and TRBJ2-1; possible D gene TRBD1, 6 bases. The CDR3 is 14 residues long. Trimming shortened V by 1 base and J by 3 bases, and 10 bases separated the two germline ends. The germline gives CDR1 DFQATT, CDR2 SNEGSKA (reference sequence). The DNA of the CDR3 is TGCAGTGCTAGAGGGACAGCGATCTACAATGAGCAGTTCTTC. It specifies CSARGTAIYNEQFF.